One T cell receptor (beta chain) is described in this entry. The antigen is not known. Primers for the PCR totalled 60 Vbeta and 13 Jbeta. The repertoire was sequenced with immunoSEQ multiplex PCR; TCRdb's copy has only in-frame clones and lacks some. In all, the sample yields about 140,000 clones. The data are from a study of cytomegalovirus exposure and HLA in healthy donors. Broader study findings: Earlier analysis found most TCR beta V segments productive about 90% or about 30% of the time. Most TCR sequences showed up rarely, but some public TCRs showed up in many donors.

The V and J ends lost 2 bases and 8 bases, in that order; junction bases with no gene match: 15. The CDR3 sequence is 16 residues long. Sequencing input: PBMCs. The TCR sequence derives from a male donor in good health and CMV-seronegative. The chain combines TRBV5-3 with TRBJ1-2, with 7 bases that match TRBD1. TRBV5-3 qualifies as an ORF whose function is uncertain. The DNA of the CDR3 is TGTGCCAGAAGCTTAATAAGGGGGCGATCCGCGAGGGGCTACACCTTC. As protein: CARSLIRGRSARGYTF.